The 11 T cell receptor beta chains listed next were all sequenced from one sample in a study of T cell repertoires in cytomegalovirus infection. These TCRs are of unknown antigen specificity. TCRdb re-called the reads through MiXCR, storing one row per CDR3 protein. Among about 500,000 distinct CDR3 sequences listed, roughly 34% were seen once. The sequencing here drew on cultured PBMCs, taken from culture after CMV antigen stimulation. The receptors were sampled from a human donor in good health (CMV status not recorded). Some clones in this sample may be carry-over from other donors' samples.

The table lists this clonotype with many counts. The rearrangement uses TRBV7-2 and TRBJ1-1; D unclear. The CDR3 is 13 residues long. Germline V lookup: CDR1 SGHTA, CDR2 FQGNSA. With 5 bases removed from V and 0 bases from J, the gap between germline ends came to 7 bases. The CDR3 coding sequence is TGTGCCAGCAGCCCATACCTGAACACTGAAGCTTTCTTT. Translating gives CASSPYLNTEAFF. Complete variable domain (other parts from reference TRBV7-2 and TRBJ1-1): GAGVSQSPSNKVTEKGKDVELRCDPISGHTALYWYRQSLGQGLEFLIYFQGNSAPDKSGLPSDRFSAERTGGSVSTLTIQRTQQEDSAVYLCASSPYLNTEAFFGQGTRLTVV.

DNA for the CDR3: TGTGCCACCCAAGTTGCTAGCGTTACAGATACGCAGTATTTT. Its translation is CATQVASVTDTQYF. V is TRBV6-2 or TRBV6-3 and J is TRBJ2-3; D is possibly TRBD2 (6 bases). Germline CDR1 and CDR2: MNHEY and SVGEGT. The CDR3 runs to 14 residues. V was cut by 10 bases and J by 3 bases, with 17 bases left in between.

This clonotype was detected a few times. This chain connects TRBV28 to TRBJ1-2; D gene uncertain. This CDR3 spans 13 amino acids. CDR1 and CDR2 (germline): MDHEN, SYDVKM. V lost 2 bases and J 7 bases, leaving 11 bases between the germline ends. The CDR3 is CASSLGDTRGYTF. Written as DNA, the CDR3 is TGTGCCAGCAGTTTAGGGGATACTCGTGGCTACACCTTC.

This clonotype was found once. V gene TRBV5-1 combines with J gene TRBJ2-3, with a weak D call TRBD1 (7 bases). The CDR3 has 19 amino acids. Germline V gene data show CDR1 as SGHRS and CDR2 as YFSETQ. Trimming left V 7 bases short and J 6 bases short, with 33 bases between. The CDR3 nucleotides read TGCGCCAGCGGCGATCAAGAGGGGGCTGGGACTGGGATCCGGGATACGCAGTATTTT. This sequence encodes CASGDQEGAGTGIRDTQYF.

This clonotype was counted a few times. The gene calls are TRBV11-2 and TRBJ1-5; 7 bases line up with TRBD1. CDR1 and CDR2 (germline): SGHAT, FQNNGV. The V gene end was trimmed by 3 bases and the J gene end by 3 bases; junction bases not matched to a gene: 5. The length of the CDR3 is 15 residues. The CDR3 bases are TGTGCCAGCAGCTTTAGGACAGGAGACAATCAGCCCCAGCATTTT. This gives the protein CASSFRTGDNQPQHF.

J is TRBJ2-1 and V is TRBV15; TRBD2 matches at 10 bases. The germline CDR1 and CDR2 sequences are LNHNV and YYDKDF (reference sequence). The CDR3 contains 14 residues. J lost 7 bases, V lost 2 bases, and 2 bases had no gene match. CDR3 sequence (DNA): TGTGCCACCAGCAGACTAGCGGGAGTGAATGAGCAGTTCTTC. This gives the protein CATSRLAGVNEQFF. Variable domain in full (rest from reference TRBV15 and TRBJ2-1): DAMVIQNPRYQVTQFGKPVTLSCSQTLNHNVMYWYQQKSSQAPKLLFHYYDKDFNNEADTPDNFQSRRPNTSFCFLDIRSPGLGDTAMYLCATSRLAGVNEQFFGPGTRLTVL.

V is TRBV7-9 and J is TRBJ2-2, with D tentatively TRBD1 or TRBD2 (5 bases each). Germline values: CDR1 SEHNR, CDR2 FQNEAQ (reference sequence). V was clipped by 10 bases and J by 5 bases, with 14 bases between them. The CDR3 is 13 residues long. CDR3 sequence reads: CATGTALTGELFF. The DNA for the CDR3 is TGTGCCACCGGGACGGCCTTGACCGGGGAGCTGTTTTTT. Complete variable domain (other parts from reference TRBV7-9 and TRBJ2-2): DTGVSQNPRHKITKRGQNVTFRCDPISEHNRLYWYRQTLGQGPEFLTYFQNEAQLEKSRLLSDRFSAERPKGSFSTLEIQRTEQGDSAMYLCATGTALTGELFFGEGSRLTVL.

CDR3 loop: CASRLYRDRATDTQYF. The CDR3 DNA reads as TGTGCCAGCAGGCTGTACCGGGACAGGGCCACAGATACGCAGTATTTT. This chain uses TRBV27 with TRBJ2-3; 9 positions match TRBD1. The germline gives CDR1 MNHEY, CDR2 SMNVEV (reference sequence). This CDR3 is 16 amino acids long. Losses at the gene ends were 6 bases for V and 2 bases for J; bases not matched to a gene: 9.

The gene calls are TRBV7-2 and TRBJ2-3, with D perhaps being TRBD1 or TRBD2 (5 bases each). The CDR3 is 15 residues long. Germline V gene data show CDR1 as SGHTA and CDR2 as FQGNSA. V was shortened by 5 bases and J by 1 base, with 13 bases between the two germline ends. The CDR3 nucleotides read TGTGCCAGCAGCCCCGATCGGGGCCGCACAGATACGCAGTATTTT. It specifies CASSPDRGRTDTQYF.

The chain joins TRBV28 to TRBJ1-2; perhaps TRBD1 as D (5 bases). V was cut by 6 bases and J by 5 bases, with 13 bases left in between. The CDR3 totals 13 residues. Germline V gene sequence: CDR1 MDHEN, CDR2 SYDVKM. The CDR3 nucleotides read TGTGCCAGCAGCGGACAAGGCTGGTATGGCTACACCTTC. It encodes CASSGQGWYGYTF.

The rearrangement links TRBV6-8 to TRBJ1-6, with a possible D match to TRBD1 (5 bases). Germline V lookup: CDR1 MNHGY, CDR2 SAAAGT. V was clipped by 7 bases and J by 4 bases, with 14 bases between them. The CDR3 totals 15 residues. In DNA, the CDR3 is TGTGCCAGCACCAAACGGGGGTCGTATAATTCACCCCTCCACTTT. It translates to CASTKRGSYNSPLHF.